One and the same sample provided the 29 T cell receptor beta chains below, sequenced in a study of post-analysis software for immune sequencing data. Findings of the study overall: Controls showed lower frequencies than patients for five TRBV segments, and TRBV5-6, TRBV5-1 and TRBV20-1 were among these.

TCR beta cDNA libraries included unique molecular identifiers. Each CDR3 protein is one row after TCRdb ran MiXCR on the PCR reads. Among around 400,000 distinct CDR3 sequences listed, 30% to 45% were seen once. No antigen has been identified for these receptors. Sequenced material: blood. The receptors were sampled from a girl between 2 and 10 years old with multiple sclerosis.

The genes are TRBV20-1 and TRBJ2-1; TRBD2 aligns across 8 bases. V trimming: 4 bases; J trimming: 4 bases; junction bases outside the gene matches: 12. The CDR3 is 16 amino acids. The germline V gene encodes CDR1 DFQATT and CDR2 SNEGSKA (reference sequence). In DNA, the CDR3 is TGCAGTGCTATAAGAGCTTCGGGAGGGGCGTACAATGAGCAGTTCTTC. Its translation is CSAIRASGGAYNEQFF.

As concerns this clonotype: Germline is not matched at one junction end, which may reflect a read error. This chain connects TRBV20-1 to TRBJ1-1, with D possibly TRBD1 on 6 matching bases. This CDR3 spans 13 amino acids. Per germline, CDR1 DFQATT and CDR2 SNEGSKA (reference sequence). CDR3 nucleotide sequence: TGCGGTGCTGGGGGGCAGGGGAACACTGAAGCTTTCTTT. This codes for CGAGGQGNTEAFF.

The chain uses TRBV20-1 and TRBJ1-2; D is ambiguous. In germline, CDR1 is DFQATT, CDR2 SNEGSKA (reference sequence). This CDR3 region has 11 residues. CDR3 region: CRSQISYGYTF. CDR3 bases: TGCAGGTCACAGATTAGCTATGGCTACACCTTC.

The J gene is TRBJ1-2, the V gene TRBV2; a weak D match, TRBD1 (6 bases). V was clipped by 3 bases and J by 7 bases, with 9 bases between them. Germline assignment: CDR1 SNHLY and CDR2 FYNNEI. The CDR3 loop spans 12 amino acids. The CDR3 nucleotides read TGTGCCAGCAGTGAGTCGGGGGCTGGCTACACCTTC. The encoded protein is CASSESGAGYTF. Based on the CDR3 plus reference TRBV2 and TRBJ1-2, the full variable domain is EPEVTQTPSHQVTQMGQEVILRCVPISNHLYFYWYRQILGQKVEFLVSFYNNEISEKSEIFDDQFSVERPDGSNFTLKIRSTKLEDSAMYFCASSESGAGYTFGSGTRLTVV.

This clonotype has only a few counts. The J gene is TRBJ2-5, the V gene TRBV20-1; no clear D. The CDR3 has 14 amino acids. Trimming left V 6 bases short and J 3 bases short, with 17 bases between. Germline V CDR1 and CDR2: DFQATT, SNEGSKA (reference sequence). The CDR3 loop reads CSANRRLMEETQYF. DNA of the CDR3: TGCAGTGCCAACCGTAGGCTGATGGAAGAGACCCAGTACTTC.

The J gene is TRBJ2-1, the V gene TRBV20-1, with TRBD2 as a possible D gene (6 bases). The V end was cut by 3 bases, the J end by 3 bases, with 12 bases between. Germline lookup yields CDR1 DFQATT and CDR2 SNEGSKA (reference sequence). CDR3 length equals 14 residues. The CDR3 is CSARSAGHYNEQFF. The CDR3 nucleotides are TGCAGTGCTAGGTCTGCGGGGCACTACAATGAGCAGTTCTTC.

The gene calls are TRBV3-1 and TRBJ1-2; TRBD1 is a possible D gene (6 bases). From germline, CDR1 is LGHDT and CDR2 YNNKEL (reference sequence). The CDR3 runs 12 residues. V shed 1 base and J shed 13 bases, with 13 bases lying between them. This chain's CDR3 is CASSQGGGQGTF. The DNA of the CDR3 is TGTGCCAGCAGCCAAGGTGGGGGGCAAGGCACCTTC.

This chain connects TRBV30 to TRBJ2-7; D is undetermined. In germline, CDR1 is GTSNPN, CDR2 SVGIG (reference sequence). Trimming cost V 0 bases and J 1 base, with 1 base left between them. This CDR3 contains 11 residues. The CDR3 protein is CAWSVSYEQYF. The CDR3 bases are TGTGCCTGGAGTGTATCCTACGAGCAGTACTTC.

The rearrangement joins TRBV6-5 to TRBJ2-7; D possibly corresponds to TRBD1 (5 bases). Trimming pared 6 bases from V and 2 bases from J, leaving 11 bases between. This CDR3 region has 13 residues. Germline CDR1 MNHEY, CDR2 SVGAGI. The CDR3 loop is CASRLTGTYEQYF. The CDR3 DNA sequence: TGTGCCAGCAGACTCACAGGTACCTACGAGCAGTACTTC.

The chain joins TRBV29-1 to TRBJ2-1; 10 nucleotides agree with TRBD2. In germline, CDR1 is SQVTM, CDR2 ANQGSEA. V shed 4 bases and J 0 bases; nucleotides not matched to a gene: 6. CDR3 size: 16 residues. CDR3 loop: CSVVTSGALSYNEQFF. The CDR3 DNA sequence: TGCAGCGTTGTAACTAGCGGGGCTCTCTCCTACAATGAGCAGTTCTTC.

The CDR3 sequence: CASSPGRVQYNEQFF. CDR3 bases: TGTGCCAGCAGCCCAGGGAGGGTACAATACAATGAGCAGTTCTTC. J is TRBJ2-1 and V is TRBV7-9; 7 positions match TRBD2. The ends lost 5 bases at V and 4 bases at J; junction bases unmatched: 8. The germline gives CDR1 SEHNR, CDR2 FQNEAQ (reference sequence). The CDR3 totals 15 residues.

V is TRBV27 and J is TRBJ1-1, with D perhaps matching TRBD1 (5 bases). Germline V lookup: CDR1 MNHEY, CDR2 SMNVEV (reference sequence). The CDR3 is 16 amino acids. The V gene lost 3 bases and the J gene lost 2 bases, with 16 bases spanning the gap. The CDR3 reads CASSLSGLGRNTEAFF. For the CDR3, the DNA is TGTGCCAGCAGTTTGTCGGGGCTTGGGCGAAACACTGAAGCTTTCTTT.

The sample holds a few counts of this clonotype. The chain links TRBV20-1 to TRBJ1-1; 8 nucleotides line up with TRBD1. Germline loops: CDR1 DFQATT, CDR2 SNEGSKA (reference sequence). The junction had 7 bases not matched to a gene; V was cut back by 2 bases and J by 5 bases. The CDR3 contains 14 residues. The CDR3 DNA follows: TGCAGTGCTAGATGGCAGGGGGCGCGTACTGAAGCTTTCTTT. It codes for CSARWQGARTEAFF.

Only a few counts were recorded for this clonotype. CDR3 coding DNA: TGTGCCAGCAGTGTCGGACAGGTCGGCACTGAAGCTTTCTTT. Encoded protein: CASSVGQVGTEAFF. V usage is TRBV12-3 or TRBV12-4 and J usage is TRBJ1-1; 7 bases are shared with TRBD1. This CDR3 has 14 residues. Trimming cost V 5 bases and J 4 bases; bases outside gene matches: 7.

The chain recombines TRBV6-6 with TRBJ1-5; 8 bases fit TRBD1. J lost 4 bases, V lost 5 bases, and 7 bases had no gene match. The CDR3 consists of 15 residues. Germline values: CDR1 MNHNY, CDR2 SVGAGI (reference sequence). The CDR3 is CASSPPRQGNQPQHF. CDR3 coding DNA: TGTGCCAGCAGTCCACCAAGACAGGGGAATCAGCCCCAGCATTTT.

The CDR3 region is CASSLGGSTEQYF. CDR3 sequence (DNA): TGTGCCAGCAGTTTGGGGGGGAGTACAGAGCAGTACTTC. This chain connects TRBV28 to TRBJ2-7; 7 bases are a match to TRBD2. Trimming removed 3 bases from V and 7 bases from J; junction bases left unmatched: 6. Per the germline V gene, CDR1 is MDHEN and CDR2 is SYDVKM. The CDR3 runs 13 residues.

J is TRBJ2-7 and V is TRBV7-6, with 9 nucleotides matching TRBD1. The germline V gene has CDR1 SGHVS and CDR2 FNYEAQ. The CDR3 length is 17 residues. V dropped 1 base and J dropped 5; count of bases not matched to a gene: 12. This chain's CDR3 is CASSLELPDRGGDEQYF. The CDR3 DNA reads TGTGCCAGCAGCTTAGAGCTCCCCGACAGGGGGGGCGACGAGCAGTACTTC. Combining the CDR3 with reference TRBV7-6 and TRBJ2-7 gives the whole variable domain GAGVSQSPRYKVTKRGQDVALRCDPISGHVSLYWYRQALGQGPEFLTYFNYEAQQDKSGLPNDRFSAERPEGSISTLTIQRTEQRDSAMYRCASSLELPDRGGDEQYFGPGTRLTVT.

The chain carries TRBV5-1 and TRBJ1-1; maybe TRBD1 (6 bases). The CDR3 consists of 15 residues. V shed 6 bases and J shed 3 bases, with 18 bases lying between them. The germline gives CDR1 SGHRS, CDR2 YFSETQ. The DNA of the CDR3 is TGCGCCAGCAAACGGGACACCCTGACGGACACTGAAGCTTTCTTT. Amino acids: CASKRDTLTDTEAFF.

This chain uses TRBV20-1 with TRBJ1-5, with D possibly being TRBD1 (5 bases). This CDR3 is built from 14 residues. CDR1 is DFQATT, CDR2 SNEGSKA, per germline (reference sequence). Trimming removed 1 base from V and 4 bases from J, with 11 bases in between. This CDR3 is CSARVTGRNQPQHF. Written as DNA, the CDR3 is TGCAGTGCTAGAGTCACAGGAAGAAATCAGCCCCAGCATTTT.

This clonotype appeared many times. The rearrangement uses TRBV5-4 and TRBJ2-5, with TRBD2 matching over 16 bases. Per the germline V gene, CDR1 is SGHNT and CDR2 is YYREEE (reference sequence). V shed 4 bases and J 5 bases; nucleotides not matched to a gene: 8. This CDR3 spans 17 amino acids. The CDR3 reads CASSDPGLAGGQETQYF. The CDR3 DNA follows: TGTGCCAGCAGCGATCCGGGACTAGCGGGAGGGCAGGAGACCCAGTACTTC.

This clonotype has more than one count but fewer than ten. This chain connects TRBV5-1 to TRBJ2-1, with unresolved D. The germline gives CDR1 SGHRS, CDR2 YFSETQ. V was trimmed by 1 base and J by 7 bases, leaving 12 bases between them. The CDR3 is 14 amino acids. The chain's CDR3 is CASSLTTAQNEQFF. CDR3 coding DNA: TGCGCCAGCAGCTTGACTACTGCACAGAATGAGCAGTTCTTC.

This rearrangement joins TRBV29-1 to TRBJ2-3; the D is unclear. Germline V gene lookup returns CDR1 SQVTM and CDR2 ANQGSEA. The CDR3 is 14 amino acids. V gave up 2 bases and J gave up 4 bases, with 13 bases separating them. Here the CDR3 reads CSVEKGTVSDTQYF. CDR3 nucleotides: TGCAGCGTTGAAAAGGGAACTGTCTCAGATACGCAGTATTTT.

There are a few counts of this clonotype. This chain links TRBV5-6 with TRBJ2-1; D unclear. The CDR3 loop spans 14 amino acids. CDR1 SGHDT and CDR2 YYEEEE come from the germline V gene. V was cut by 2 bases and J by 5 bases, with 11 bases left in between. The CDR3 loop is CASSFQVTHNEQFF. The CDR3 DNA follows: TGTGCCAGCAGCTTTCAAGTGACTCACAATGAGCAGTTCTTC.

V and J are TRBV15 and TRBJ2-1; D perhaps matches TRBD2 (5 bases). The ends were cut back, 6 bases at V and 4 bases at J, with 13 bases in the middle. Germline assignment: CDR1 LNHNV and CDR2 YYDKDF (reference sequence). The CDR3 is 14 residues long. The CDR3 spells CATRGLASYNEQFF. Here the CDR3 DNA reads TGTGCCACCAGAGGTCTAGCTTCGTACAATGAGCAGTTCTTC.

This chain uses TRBV20-1 with TRBJ2-1; TRBD2 matches at 7 bases. V gave up 5 bases and J gave up 2 bases; unmatched junction bases: 6. CDR1 DFQATT and CDR2 SNEGSKA come from the germline V gene (reference sequence). The CDR3 runs 14 residues. CDR3 protein: CSASPGLPYNEQFF. CDR3 bases: TGCAGTGCTTCCCCGGGACTACCCTACAATGAGCAGTTCTTC.

The rearrangement links TRBV20-1 to TRBJ2-5; weak D call: TRBD2 (6 bases). Germline V CDR1 and CDR2: DFQATT, SNEGSKA (reference sequence). The CDR3 length is 13 residues. V dropped 6 bases and J dropped 3 bases, with 14 bases sitting between them. CDR3 sequence reads: CSATPGAEETQYF. The CDR3 DNA sequence: TGCAGTGCAACCCCGGGAGCCGAAGAGACCCAGTACTTC.

This chain connects TRBV28 to TRBJ2-7, with 8 bases matching TRBD1. Unmatched junction bases numbered 10, after V lost 6 bases and J lost 3 bases. This CDR3 spans 15 amino acids. Germline values: CDR1 MDHEN, CDR2 SYDVKM. The CDR3 region has the DNA TGTGCCAGCAGCGCCCGCGAGACAGGGGTCTACGAGCAGTACTTC. It codes for CASSARETGVYEQYF. The full variable domain, its missing parts supplied by reference TRBV28 and TRBJ2-7, is DVKVTQSSRYLVKRTGEKVFLECVQDMDHENMFWYRQDPGLGLRLIYFSYDVKMKEKGDIPEGYSVSREKKERFSLILESASTNQTSMYLCASSARETGVYEQYFGPGTRLTVT.

This clonotype was picked up a small number of times. J is TRBJ2-1 and V is TRBV5-1; weak D call: TRBD1 (6 bases). V lost 0 bases, J lost 5 bases, and 12 bases lay in between. The CDR3 contains 15 residues. The germline gives CDR1 SGHRS, CDR2 YFSETQ. The CDR3 DNA sequence: TGCGCCAGCAGCTTGGCCAGGGGCCCTGACAATGAGCAGTTCTTC. This translates into CASSLARGPDNEQFF.

This clonotype was observed a few times. This chain uses TRBV7-9 with TRBJ2-4; D ambiguous. Per germline, CDR1 SEHNR and CDR2 FQNEAQ (reference sequence). V gave up 2 bases and J gave up 3 bases, with 11 bases separating them. This CDR3 comprises 15 residues. The CDR3: CASSLRSDIKNIQYF. The CDR3 DNA is TGTGCCAGCAGCTTACGGTCAGACATCAAAAACATTCAGTACTTC. Full variable domain (missing parts from reference TRBV7-9 and TRBJ2-4): DTGVSQNPRHKITKRGQNVTFRCDPISEHNRLYWYRQTLGQGPEFLTYFQNEAQLEKSRLLSDRFSAERPKGSFSTLEIQRTEQGDSAMYLCASSLRSDIKNIQYFGAGTRLSVL.